This TCR beta chain was retrieved from a study of human T cells and chemical hapten exposure. Time point noted: patch test 1, 2 weeks after DPC sensitization. Specified treatment: therapeutic diphenylcyclopropenone sensitization with weekly scalp DPC. To note about this clonotype: The antigen remains undetermined.

It was the library that attached unique molecular identifiers to individual cDNA molecules. TCRdb ran MiXCR on the RACE reads and lists one entry per CDR3 protein. The table includes 180,000 or so distinct CDR3 sequences, approximately 14% detected once. The CDR3 totals 14 residues. Deletions cut 2 bases from V and 3 bases from J, with 8 bases between. Study observations and caveats: DPC sensitization left the count of TCRs above 1 in 1000 unchanged. Expanded TCRs produced significantly more large CDR3 similarity clusters than controls did.

The sample in question was whole blood, obtained in connection with sensitization to the hapten diphenylcyclopropenone (DPC). This rearrangement joins TRBV12-3 or TRBV12-4 to TRBJ1-5, with D hard to call. The TCR comes from a woman in her thirties with alopecia areata. Some clones in this sample may be carry-over from other donors' samples. CDR3 bases: TGTGCCAGCAGTTTACAACGGACCAATCAGCCCCAGCATTTT. It translates to CASSLQRTNQPQHF.